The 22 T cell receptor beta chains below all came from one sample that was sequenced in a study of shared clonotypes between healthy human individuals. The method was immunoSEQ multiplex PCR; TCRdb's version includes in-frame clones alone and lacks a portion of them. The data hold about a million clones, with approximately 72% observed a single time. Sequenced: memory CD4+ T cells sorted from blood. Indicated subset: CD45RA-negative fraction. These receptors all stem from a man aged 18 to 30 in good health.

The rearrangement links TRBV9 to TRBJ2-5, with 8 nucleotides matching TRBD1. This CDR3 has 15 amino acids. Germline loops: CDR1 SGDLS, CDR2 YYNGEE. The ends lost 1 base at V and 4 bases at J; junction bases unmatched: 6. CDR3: CASSVQGAQTETQYF. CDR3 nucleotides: TGTGCCAGCAGCGTACAGGGGGCGCAAACAGAGACCCAGTACTTC.

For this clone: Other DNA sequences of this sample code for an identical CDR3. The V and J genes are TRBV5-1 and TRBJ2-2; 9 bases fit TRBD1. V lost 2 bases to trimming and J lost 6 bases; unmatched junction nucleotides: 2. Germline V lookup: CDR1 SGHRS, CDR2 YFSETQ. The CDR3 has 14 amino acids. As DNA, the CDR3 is TGCGCCAGCAGCTTTAGGACAGGGGCCGGGGAGCTGTTTTTT. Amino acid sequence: CASSFRTGAGELFF.

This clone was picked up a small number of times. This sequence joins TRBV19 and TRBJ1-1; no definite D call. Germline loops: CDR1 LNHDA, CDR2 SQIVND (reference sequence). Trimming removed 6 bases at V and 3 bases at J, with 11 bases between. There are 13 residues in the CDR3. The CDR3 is CASRREKDTEAFF. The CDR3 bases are TGTGCCAGTAGAAGGGAGAAGGACACTGAAGCTTTCTTT.

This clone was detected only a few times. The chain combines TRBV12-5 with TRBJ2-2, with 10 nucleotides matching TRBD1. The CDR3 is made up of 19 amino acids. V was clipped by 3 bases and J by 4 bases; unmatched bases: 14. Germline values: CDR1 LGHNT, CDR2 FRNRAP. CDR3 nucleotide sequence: TGTGCTAGTGGTTTACCTGGCCCGGGGGACAGGGGCGCCACCGGGGAGCTGTTTTTT. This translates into CASGLPGPGDRGATGELFF.

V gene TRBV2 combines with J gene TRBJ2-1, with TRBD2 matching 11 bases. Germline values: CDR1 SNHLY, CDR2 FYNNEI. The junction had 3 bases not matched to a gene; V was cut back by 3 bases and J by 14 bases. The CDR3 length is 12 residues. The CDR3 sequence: CASSETSGMEFF. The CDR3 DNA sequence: TGTGCCAGCAGTGAGACTAGCGGGATGGAGTTCTTC.

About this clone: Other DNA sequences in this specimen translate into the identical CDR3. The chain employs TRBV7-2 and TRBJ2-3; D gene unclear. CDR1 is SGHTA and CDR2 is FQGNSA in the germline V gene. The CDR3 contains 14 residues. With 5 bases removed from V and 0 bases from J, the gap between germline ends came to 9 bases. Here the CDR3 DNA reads TGTGCCAGCAGCCCCCGGCGGAGCACAGATACGCAGTATTTT. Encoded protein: CASSPRRSTDTQYF.

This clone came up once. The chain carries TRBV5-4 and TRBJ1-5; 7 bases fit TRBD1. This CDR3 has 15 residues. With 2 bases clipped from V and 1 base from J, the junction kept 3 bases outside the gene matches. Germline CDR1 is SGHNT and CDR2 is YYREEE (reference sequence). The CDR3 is CASSFGTESNQPQHF. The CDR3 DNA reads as TGTGCCAGCAGCTTCGGGACAGAAAGCAATCAGCCCCAGCATTTT.

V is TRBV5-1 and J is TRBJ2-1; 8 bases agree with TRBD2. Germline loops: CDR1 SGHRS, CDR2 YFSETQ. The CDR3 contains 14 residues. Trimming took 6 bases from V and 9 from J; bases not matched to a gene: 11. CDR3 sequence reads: CASMVAGSEGEQFF. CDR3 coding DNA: TGCGCCAGCATGGTAGCGGGGAGTGAGGGTGAGCAGTTCTTC.

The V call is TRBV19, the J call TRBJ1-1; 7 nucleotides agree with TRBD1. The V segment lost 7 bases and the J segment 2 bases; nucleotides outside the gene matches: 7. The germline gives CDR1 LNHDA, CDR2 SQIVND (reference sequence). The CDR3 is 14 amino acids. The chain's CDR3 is CASTVGTDNTEAFF. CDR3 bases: TGTGCCAGTACCGTCGGGACAGACAACACTGAAGCTTTCTTT.

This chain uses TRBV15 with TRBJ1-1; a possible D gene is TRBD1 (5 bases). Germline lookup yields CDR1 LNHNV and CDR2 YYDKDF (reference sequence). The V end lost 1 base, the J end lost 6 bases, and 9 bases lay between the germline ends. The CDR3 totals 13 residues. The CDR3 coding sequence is TGTGCCACCAGCAGAGCCAGGGTAGCTGAAGCTTTCTTT. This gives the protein CATSRARVAEAFF.

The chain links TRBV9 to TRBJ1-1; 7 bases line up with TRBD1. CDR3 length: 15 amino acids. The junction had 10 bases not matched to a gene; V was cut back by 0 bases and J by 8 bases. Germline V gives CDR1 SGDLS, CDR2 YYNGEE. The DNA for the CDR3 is TGTGCCAGCAGCGTAGGGAGGCTCCGACAGGGCGAAGCTTTCTTT. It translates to CASSVGRLRQGEAFF.

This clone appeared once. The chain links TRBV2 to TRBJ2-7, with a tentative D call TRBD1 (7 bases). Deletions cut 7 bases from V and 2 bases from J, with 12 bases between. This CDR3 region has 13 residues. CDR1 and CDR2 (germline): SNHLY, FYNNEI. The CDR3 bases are TGTGCCAGCAATGACAGGGAGGCCTACGAGCAGTACTTC. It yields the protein CASNDREAYEQYF.

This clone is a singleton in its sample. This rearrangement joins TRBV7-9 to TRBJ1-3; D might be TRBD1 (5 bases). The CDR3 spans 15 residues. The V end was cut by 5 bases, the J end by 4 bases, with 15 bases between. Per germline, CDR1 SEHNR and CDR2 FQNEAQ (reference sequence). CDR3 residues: CASSGRGVGGNTIYF. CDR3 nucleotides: TGTGCCAGCAGCGGACGGGGGGTCGGAGGAAACACCATATATTTT.

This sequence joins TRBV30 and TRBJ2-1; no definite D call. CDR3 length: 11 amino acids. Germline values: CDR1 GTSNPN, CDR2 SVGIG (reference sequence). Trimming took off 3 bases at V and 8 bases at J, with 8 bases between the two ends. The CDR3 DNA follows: TGTGCCTGGAGCGATGCTGATGAGCAGTTCTTC. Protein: CAWSDADEQFF.

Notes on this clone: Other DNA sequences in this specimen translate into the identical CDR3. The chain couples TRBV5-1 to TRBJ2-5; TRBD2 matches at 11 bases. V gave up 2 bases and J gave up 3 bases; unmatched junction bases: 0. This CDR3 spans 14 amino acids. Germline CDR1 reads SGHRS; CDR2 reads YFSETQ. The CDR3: CASSLLAGEETQYF. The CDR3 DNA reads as TGCGCCAGCAGCTTACTAGCGGGGGAAGAGACCCAGTACTTC. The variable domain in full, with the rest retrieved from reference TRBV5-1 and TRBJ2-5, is KAGVTQTPRYLIKTRGQQVTLSCSPISGHRSVSWYQQTPGQGLQFLFEYFSETQRNKGNFPGRFSGRQFSNSRSEMNVSTLELGDSALYLCASSLLAGEETQYFGPGTRLLVL.

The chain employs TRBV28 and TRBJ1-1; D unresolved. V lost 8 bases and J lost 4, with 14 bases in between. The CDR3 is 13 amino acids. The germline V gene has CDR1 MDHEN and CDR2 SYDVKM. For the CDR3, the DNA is TGTGCCAGCGGAACTCCCCCGGGCACTGAAGCTTTCTTT. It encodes CASGTPPGTEAFF.

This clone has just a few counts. The CDR3 is CASSQELYDFRGFGGYTF. CDR3 DNA: TGCGCCAGCAGCCAAGAATTATATGACTTCCGAGGATTCGGCGGCTACACCTTC. The V and J genes are TRBV4-1 and TRBJ1-2; the D is unclear. Germline CDR1 MGHRA, CDR2 YSYEKL. Trimming stripped 0 bases from V and 8 bases from J, with 25 bases between. This CDR3 contains 18 residues.

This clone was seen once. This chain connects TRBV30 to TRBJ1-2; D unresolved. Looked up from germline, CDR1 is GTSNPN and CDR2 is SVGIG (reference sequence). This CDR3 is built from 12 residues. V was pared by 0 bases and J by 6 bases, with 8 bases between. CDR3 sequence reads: CAWSVPANGYTF. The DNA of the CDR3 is TGTGCCTGGAGTGTCCCCGCCAATGGCTACACCTTC.

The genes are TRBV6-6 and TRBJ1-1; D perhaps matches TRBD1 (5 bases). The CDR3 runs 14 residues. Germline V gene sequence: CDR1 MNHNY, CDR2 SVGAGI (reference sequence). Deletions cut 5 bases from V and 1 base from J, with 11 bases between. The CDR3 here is CASSVQGGNTEAFF. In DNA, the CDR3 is TGTGCCAGCAGTGTCCAGGGTGGGAACACTGAAGCTTTCTTT.

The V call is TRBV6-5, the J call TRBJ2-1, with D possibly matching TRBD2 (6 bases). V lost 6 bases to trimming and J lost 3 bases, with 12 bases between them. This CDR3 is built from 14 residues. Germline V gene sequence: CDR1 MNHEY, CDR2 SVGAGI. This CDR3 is CASRPGTGYNEQFF. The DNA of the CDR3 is TGTGCCAGCAGACCCGGGACTGGCTACAATGAGCAGTTCTTC.

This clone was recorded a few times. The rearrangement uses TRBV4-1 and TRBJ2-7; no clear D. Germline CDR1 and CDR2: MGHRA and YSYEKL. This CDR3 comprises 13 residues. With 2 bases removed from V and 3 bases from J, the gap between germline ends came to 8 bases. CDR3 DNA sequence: TGCGCCAGCAGCCAACAGGAGAACTACGAGCAGTACTTC. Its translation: CASSQQENYEQYF.

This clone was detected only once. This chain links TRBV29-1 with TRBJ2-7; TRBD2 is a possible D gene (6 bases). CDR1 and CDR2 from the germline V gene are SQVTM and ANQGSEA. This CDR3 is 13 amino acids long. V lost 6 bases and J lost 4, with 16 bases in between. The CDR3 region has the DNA TGCAGCGTCATAGGCGAGGGGAGGTACGAGCAGTACTTC. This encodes CSVIGEGRYEQYF.